This entry lists 29 T cell receptor beta chains sequenced from one sample in a study of T cells after yellow fever vaccination. TCRdb redid the calling of the 5' RACE reads with MiXCR, one entry per CDR3 protein. The sample records roughly 110,000 distinct CDR3 sequences, 8% to 9.5% being singletons. The material was CD8+ T cells sorted from PBMCs, obtained 45 days after the yellow fever booster vaccination. The receptor set was obtained from a man under 40 who received the YFV17D yellow fever vaccine.

This clonotype was picked up many times. V is TRBV29-1 and J is TRBJ2-7; no clear D gene. Trimming removed 4 bases from V and 5 bases from J, with 18 bases in between. CDR1 is SQVTM, CDR2 ANQGSEA, per germline. This CDR3 region has 14 residues. The CDR3, as DNA: TGCAGCGTTGTTTACCGCGAGGCATCCAACGAGCAGTACTTC. This encodes CSVVYREASNEQYF.

This clonotype occurred many times. The chain couples TRBV6-4 to TRBJ1-1; no firm D call. The CDR3 is 14 amino acids. Germline lookup yields CDR1 MRHNA and CDR2 SNTAGT. The ends were cut back, 4 bases at V and 1 base at J, with 10 bases in the middle. CDR3 residues: CASSAVFGNTEAFF. The CDR3 coding sequence is TGTGCCAGCAGTGCAGTATTTGGGAACACTGAAGCTTTCTTT.

Ten or more counts support this clonotype. The chain employs TRBV4-3 and TRBJ2-7; no definite D call. From germline, CDR1 is LGHNA and CDR2 YSLEER. This CDR3 spans 14 amino acids. The germline V and J ends were trimmed by 1 base and 4 bases, with 11 bases remaining between them. This CDR3 is CASSQAARSYEQYF. CDR3 coding DNA: TGCGCCAGCAGCCAAGCGGCTAGGTCTTACGAGCAGTACTTC.

Regarding this clonotype: This sequence may be a read error, since a much larger clone differs from it by one base. J is TRBJ2-7 and V is TRBV7-9, with TRBD2 matching 11 bases. This CDR3 comprises 16 residues. The germline V gene encodes CDR1 SEHNR and CDR2 FQNEAQ (reference sequence). The chain's CDR3 is CASSPTLAGGPGELYF. Written as DNA, the CDR3 is TGTGCCAGCAGCCCAACTTTAGCGGGAGGGCCGGGGGAGCTGTACTTC. Full variable domain (missing parts from reference TRBV7-9 and TRBJ2-7): DTGVSQNPRHKITKRGQNVTFRCDPISEHNRLYWYRQTLGQGPEFLTYFQNEAQLEKSRLLSDRFSAERPKGSFSTLEIQRTEQGDSAMYLCASSPTLAGGPGELYFGPGTRLTVT.

This clonotype was seen ten or more times. The chain uses TRBV7-2 and TRBJ2-1; possibly TRBD2 for D (5 bases). This CDR3 has 16 residues. The V and J ends lost 5 bases and 2 bases respectively, with 16 bases between them. Germline loops: CDR1 SGHTA, CDR2 FQGNSA. CDR3 protein: CASSLTLSGAYNEQFF. The CDR3 bases are TGTGCCAGCAGCCTAACTTTAAGCGGTGCCTACAATGAGCAGTTCTTC. Full variable domain (outside the CDR3, taken from reference TRBV7-2 and TRBJ2-1): GAGVSQSPSNKVTEKGKDVELRCDPISGHTALYWYRQSLGQGLEFLIYFQGNSAPDKSGLPSDRFSAERTGGSVSTLTIQRTQQEDSAVYLCASSLTLSGAYNEQFFGPGTRLTVL.

Many counts were recorded for this clonotype. The CDR3 DNA follows: TGTGCCAGCAGCCCAGGGGGGGGAGCCTACGAGCAGTACTTC. Its translation is CASSPGGGAYEQYF. The V gene is TRBV11-2, the J gene TRBJ2-7; D is perhaps TRBD1 or TRBD2 (7 bases each). CDR3 length: 14 residues. Trimming shortened V by 5 bases and J by 2 bases, and 13 bases separated the two germline ends. Germline V gene data show CDR1 as SGHAT and CDR2 as FQNNGV.

This clonotype has ten or more counts. This rearrangement joins TRBV4-3 to TRBJ2-1; 7 bases line up with TRBD2. The CDR3 totals 14 residues. Germline V lookup: CDR1 LGHNA, CDR2 YSLEER. The V segment lost 4 bases and the J segment 9 bases; nucleotides outside the gene matches: 9. In DNA form, the CDR3 reads TGCGCCAGCAGCCTCTCCTCCCGGGAGGCTGAGCAGTTCTTC. It yields the protein CASSLSSREAEQFF.

This clonotype was seen only a few times. This sequence joins TRBV11-2 and TRBJ2-2, with D perhaps being TRBD1 or TRBD2 (5 bases each). Trimming took off 5 bases at V and 0 bases at J, with 16 bases between the two ends. CDR3 length: 17 residues. The germline V gene encodes CDR1 SGHAT and CDR2 FQNNGV. The CDR3 DNA reads TGTGCCAGCAGCCCAGGGACGGTTAAGGCGAACACCGGGGAGCTGTTTTTT. Its translation: CASSPGTVKANTGELFF.

This clonotype was seen ten or more times. The chain recombines TRBV3-1 with TRBJ2-7, with a possible D match to TRBD1 (5 bases). V was clipped by 1 base and J by 0 bases, with 10 bases between them. CDR1 is LGHDT and CDR2 is YNNKEL in the germline V gene (reference sequence). This CDR3 is 15 amino acids long. The CDR3 is CASSQGGDSSYEQYF. The CDR3 coding sequence is TGTGCCAGCAGCCAAGGAGGAGACAGCTCCTACGAGCAGTACTTC.

This clonotype was picked up many times. V is TRBV7-9 and J is TRBJ2-7; no definite D call. Germline assignment: CDR1 SEHNR and CDR2 FQNEAQ (reference sequence). V lost 5 bases and J lost 2, with 10 bases in between. This CDR3 region has 13 residues. CDR3 bases: TGTGCCAGCAGCCCCCCCGGTACCTACGAGCAGTACTTC. Residues: CASSPPGTYEQYF.

On this clonotype: One end of the junction varies from germline; a read error may be responsible. The genes are TRBV5-6 and TRBJ2-7; the D gene is possibly TRBD2 (5 bases). Germline CDR1 is SGHDT and CDR2 is YYEEEE. CDR3 length equals 15 residues. This CDR3 reads CASSLATDIDYKQYF. The CDR3, as DNA: TGTGCCAGCAGCTTGGCGACCGACATCGACTACAAGCAGTACTTC.

The V gene is TRBV15, the J gene TRBJ2-7; tentatively, D is TRBD2 (6 bases). The V gene's germline CDR1 is LNHNV and CDR2 YYDKDF (reference sequence). The V gene lost 1 base and the J gene lost 2 bases, with 12 bases spanning the gap. This CDR3 region has 15 residues. CDR3 sequence reads: CATSRGGLSPYEQYF. The CDR3 DNA is TGTGCCACCAGCAGAGGGGGACTGAGCCCCTACGAGCAGTACTTC.

This clonotype came up many times. V is TRBV29-1 and J is TRBJ2-3, with 7 bases identical to TRBD1. V shed 3 bases and J 2 bases; nucleotides not matched to a gene: 8. The CDR3 loop spans 15 amino acids. CDR1 and CDR2 (germline): SQVTM, ANQGSEA. Here the CDR3 DNA reads TGCAGCGTTGAGCTTACGACAGGGTTCACAGATACGCAGTATTTT. Protein sequence: CSVELTTGFTDTQYF.

This clonotype was seen many times. The chain has TRBV4-3 and TRBJ2-1, with a possible D match to TRBD2 (6 bases). CDR3 size: 14 residues. The V gene lost 3 bases and the J gene lost 5 bases, with 11 bases spanning the gap. Germline values: CDR1 LGHNA, CDR2 YSLEER. CDR3 nucleotides: TGCGCCAGCAGCCATGGAGGGCCGAACAATGAGCAGTTCTTC. Amino acids: CASSHGGPNNEQFF.

Ten or more counts support this clonotype. This chain connects TRBV6-5 to TRBJ2-1; weak D call: TRBD2 (5 bases). This CDR3 comprises 16 residues. Germline V gene data show CDR1 as MNHEY and CDR2 as SVGAGI. V lost 0 bases to trimming and J lost 2 bases, with 11 bases between them. CDR3 DNA sequence: TGTGCCAGCAGTTACTCGAATCAGGAGGCCTACAATGAGCAGTTCTTC. Translation gives CASSYSNQEAYNEQFF.

This chain connects TRBV6-5 to TRBJ2-1; 11 bases align to TRBD2. The CDR3 runs 18 residues. The V and J ends lost 5 bases and 6 bases, in that order; junction bases with no gene match: 15. Germline values: CDR1 MNHEY, CDR2 SVGAGI. The DNA for the CDR3 is TGTGCCAGCAGTCTCGATCCTCCGACTAGCGGGAAATTCAATGAGCAGTTCTTC. Amino acids: CASSLDPPTSGKFNEQFF.

This clonotype was counted a few times. The chain uses TRBV6-2 or TRBV6-3 and TRBJ2-7, with D unclear. The CDR3 extends over 16 amino acids. The germline V gene has CDR1 MNHEY and CDR2 SVGEGT. Trimming removed 3 bases from V and 0 bases from J, with 15 bases in between. This CDR3 is CASSYTRHESSYEQYF. As DNA, the CDR3 is TGTGCCAGCAGTTATACCAGACATGAAAGCTCCTACGAGCAGTACTTC.

This clonotype was recorded many times. The V and J genes are TRBV19 and TRBJ2-1; 9 bases agree with TRBD1. CDR3 length: 14 residues. Trimming took 5 bases from V and 6 from J; bases not matched to a gene: 5. Germline V gene data show CDR1 as LNHDA and CDR2 as SQIVND (reference sequence). CDR3 region: CASSGTGNFNEQFF. The CDR3 region has the DNA TGTGCCAGTAGTGGGACAGGGAACTTCAATGAGCAGTTCTTC.

This clonotype was observed many times. The chain couples TRBV7-2 to TRBJ2-3; 8 bases agree with TRBD2. V lost 0 bases to trimming and J lost 2 bases; unmatched junction nucleotides: 10. Germline CDR1 is SGHTA and CDR2 is FQGNSA. The CDR3 is 18 amino acids. This CDR3 reads CASSLASYGLAATDTQYF. The DNA for the CDR3 is TGTGCCAGCAGCTTAGCGAGTTATGGACTAGCCGCCACAGATACGCAGTATTTT.

This clonotype was seen repeatedly, ten times or more. The rearrangement uses TRBV10-2 and TRBJ2-3, with D tentatively TRBD2 (5 bases). Germline CDR1 reads WSHSY; CDR2 reads SAAADI. This CDR3 comprises 13 residues. Trimming pared 4 bases from V and 2 bases from J, leaving 7 bases between. CDR3 DNA sequence: TGCGCCAGCAGTGGAGCGGCCACAGATACGCAGTATTTT. Translation: CASSGAATDTQYF.

V is TRBV19 and J is TRBJ2-3, with D possibly matching TRBD2 (5 bases). V shed 1 base and J shed 4 bases, with 9 bases lying between them. Germline V gene lookup returns CDR1 LNHDA and CDR2 SQIVND (reference sequence). This CDR3 has 14 residues. The CDR3 spells CASSIGWESDTQYF. The CDR3, as DNA: TGTGCCAGTAGTATAGGGTGGGAGTCAGATACGCAGTATTTT.

This clonotype was seen a handful of times. The rearrangement uses TRBV20-1 and TRBJ2-7; 8 bases map to TRBD2. Losses at the gene ends were 4 bases for V and 1 base for J; bases not matched to a gene: 9. CDR3 length: 15 residues. CDR1 and CDR2 from the germline V gene are DFQATT and SNEGSKA (reference sequence). The CDR3 DNA reads TGCAGTGCTACACCCAACGGGAGGGTATCCTACGAGCAGTACTTC. This gives the protein CSATPNGRVSYEQYF.

This clonotype was seen only a few times. V and J are TRBV12-3 or TRBV12-4 and TRBJ2-1; 7 bases fit TRBD2. Unmatched junction bases numbered 3, after V lost 6 bases and J lost 1 base. The CDR3 covers 14 residues. Written as DNA, the CDR3 is TGTGCCAGCAGGGCGGGGGAGTCCTACAATGAGCAGTTCTTC. This codes for CASRAGESYNEQFF.

The table lists this clonotype with a few counts. The chain has TRBV6-5 and TRBJ2-3; 7 bases align to TRBD2. Germline CDR1 and CDR2: MNHEY and SVGAGI. The CDR3 is 19 residues long. The V gene end was trimmed by 3 bases and the J gene end by 4 bases; junction bases not matched to a gene: 19. The CDR3 nucleotides are TGTGCCAGCAGTTATGGGACCCGCGGCGCGGGAGTATTCGCAGATACGCAGTATTTT. Protein: CASSYGTRGAGVFADTQYF.

This clonotype showed up many times. The rearrangement uses TRBV20-1 and TRBJ2-7, with 9 bases fitting TRBD2. The CDR3 runs 16 residues. V was clipped by 0 bases and J by 5 bases; unmatched bases: 11. CDR1 and CDR2 from the germline V gene are DFQATT and SNEGSKA (reference sequence). CDR3 sequence: CSARDPNSGRTHEQYF. In DNA, the CDR3 is TGCAGTGCTAGAGACCCGAATAGCGGGAGAACCCACGAGCAGTACTTC.

This clonotype was seen only a few times. The CDR3 nucleotides are TGTGCCAGCTCCGCCGCGAAGGAGGGCCCAGATACGCAGTATTTT. This sequence encodes CASSAAKEGPDTQYF. The genes are TRBV18 and TRBJ2-3; D possibly corresponds to TRBD2 (6 bases). The CDR3 loop spans 15 amino acids. Germline values: CDR1 KGHSH, CDR2 LQKENI. V shed 6 bases and J shed 4 bases, with 17 bases lying between them.

This clonotype was found many times. The rearrangement links TRBV27 to TRBJ2-1, with D perhaps matching TRBD1 (5 bases). Trimming removed 8 bases from V and 1 base from J, with 15 bases in between. The length of the CDR3 is 15 residues. Germline lookup yields CDR1 MNHEY and CDR2 SMNVEV (reference sequence). Here the CDR3 DNA reads TGTGCCAGCGGCCCAGGGTTTGTGTCCTACAATGAGCAGTTCTTC. It specifies CASGPGFVSYNEQFF.

This clonotype was counted ten times or more. The CDR3 here is CATSKGPEAFF. CDR3 sequence (DNA): TGTGCCACCAGCAAAGGACCCGAAGCTTTCTTT. This chain links TRBV15 with TRBJ1-1; D ambiguous. CDR1 and CDR2 (germline): LNHNV, YYDKDF (reference sequence). The CDR3 consists of 11 residues. Trimming removed 4 bases from V and 8 bases from J, with 8 bases in between.

The V gene is TRBV20-1, the J gene TRBJ1-5; 7 bases agree with TRBD1. J gave up 0 bases and V 1 base, and 12 bases lay outside the gene matches. This CDR3 contains 18 residues. The V gene's germline CDR1 is DFQATT and CDR2 SNEGSKA (reference sequence). CDR3 region: CSARGGTASPYSNQPQHF. The CDR3 coding sequence is TGCAGTGCTAGAGGTGGGACAGCGTCTCCCTATAGCAATCAGCCCCAGCATTTT.